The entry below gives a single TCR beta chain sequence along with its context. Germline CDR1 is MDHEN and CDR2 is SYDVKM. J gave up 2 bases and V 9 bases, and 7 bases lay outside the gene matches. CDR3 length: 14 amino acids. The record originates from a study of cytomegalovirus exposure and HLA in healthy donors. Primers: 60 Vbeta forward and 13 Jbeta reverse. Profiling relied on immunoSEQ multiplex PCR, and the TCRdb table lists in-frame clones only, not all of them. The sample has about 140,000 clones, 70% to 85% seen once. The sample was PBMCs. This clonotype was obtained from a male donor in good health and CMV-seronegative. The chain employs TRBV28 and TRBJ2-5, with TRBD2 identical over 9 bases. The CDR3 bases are TGTGCCAGTATAGCGGGAGCTGTTCAAGAGACCCAGTACTTC. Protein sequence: CASIAGAVQETQYF.